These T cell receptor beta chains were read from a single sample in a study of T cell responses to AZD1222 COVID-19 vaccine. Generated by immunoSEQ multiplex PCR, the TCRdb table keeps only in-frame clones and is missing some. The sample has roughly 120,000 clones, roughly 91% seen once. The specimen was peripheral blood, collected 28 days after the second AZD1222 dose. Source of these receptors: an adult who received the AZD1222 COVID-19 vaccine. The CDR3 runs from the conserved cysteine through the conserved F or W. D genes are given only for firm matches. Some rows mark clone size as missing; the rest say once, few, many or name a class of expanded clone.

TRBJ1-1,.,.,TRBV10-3,TGTGCCATCAGTGAGTCCGATTGGACTCCGAACACTGAAGCTTTCTTT,CAISESDWTPNTEAFF
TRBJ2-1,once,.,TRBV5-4,TGTGCCAGCAGCGGCGAAAGGGGCAGTTCCAATGAGCAGTTCTTC,CASSGERGSSNEQFF
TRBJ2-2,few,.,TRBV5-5,TGTGCCAGCCGGGACCCTGCCACCGGGGAGCTGTTTTTT,CASRDPATGELFF
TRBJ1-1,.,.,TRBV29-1,TGCAGCGTTGAGTTGGGACAAAACACTGAAGCTTTCTTT,CSVELGQNTEAFF
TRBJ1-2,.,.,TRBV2,TGTGCCAGCAGTGAGAGTGGGGCAATCGGCTACACCTTC,CASSESGAIGYTF
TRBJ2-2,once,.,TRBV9,TGTGCCAGCAGCGTAGGAGGGCAGGCCGCGAACACCGGGGAGCTGTTTTTT,CASSVGGQAANTGELFF
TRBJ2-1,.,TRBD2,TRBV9,TGTGCCAGCAGCCCGGGACTAGGGGGCTACAATGAGCAGTTCTTC,CASSPGLGGYNEQFF
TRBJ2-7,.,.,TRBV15,TGTGCCACCAGCCCCGTCAGATCCTACGAGCAGTACTTC,CATSPVRSYEQYF
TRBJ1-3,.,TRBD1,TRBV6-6,TGTGCCAGCAGCGAACCCACAGGGGGCTTTGGAAACACCATATATTTT,CASSEPTGGFGNTIYF
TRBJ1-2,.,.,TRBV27,TGTGCCACCAAACCCAGAGTATCCGAAGATCAGGGTGGCTACACCTTC,CATKPRVSEDQGGYTF
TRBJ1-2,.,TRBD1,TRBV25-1,TGTGCCAGCAGCTTCGACAGGGACCCCTATGGCTACACCTTC,CASSFDRDPYGYTF
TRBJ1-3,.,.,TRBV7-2,TGTGCCAGCAGCACCACACTATCGGGGGCTGGAAACACCATATATTTT,CASSTTLSGAGNTIYF
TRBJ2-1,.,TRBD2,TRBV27,TGTGCCAGCAGCGGACTAGCGGGGGCGGCGTACGAGCAGTTCTTC,CASSGLAGAAYEQFF
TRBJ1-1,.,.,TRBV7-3,TGTGCCAGCAGCTTAACTTTGAACACTGAAGCTTTCTTT,CASSLTLNTEAFF
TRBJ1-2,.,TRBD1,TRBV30,TGTGCCTGGAGTGTCAGGACAGGGGGTCGGGGCTACACCTTC,CAWSVRTGGRGYTF
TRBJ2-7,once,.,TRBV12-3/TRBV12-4,TGTGCCAGCAGTTTACAGACCGGCCACGAGCAGTACTTC,CASSLQTGHEQYF
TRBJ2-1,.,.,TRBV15,TGTGCCACCAGCAGAGGGGCAGAAGCTGAGCAGTTCTTC,CATSRGAEAEQFF
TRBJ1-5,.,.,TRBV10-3,TGTGCCATCAGTAAGGACGGGAATCAGCCCCAGCATTTT,CAISKDGNQPQHF
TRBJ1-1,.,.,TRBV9,TGTGCCAGCAGCGTCGGGGGGATGAACACTGAAGCTTTCTTT,CASSVGGMNTEAFF
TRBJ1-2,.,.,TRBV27,TGTGCCAGCAGCCGGGACGGAGCTAACTATGGCTACACCTTC,CASSRDGANYGYTF
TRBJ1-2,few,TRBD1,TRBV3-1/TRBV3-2,TGTGCCAGCAGCCAAGGGCAGGGGGCAGGTGGCTACACCTTC,CASSQGQGAGGYTF
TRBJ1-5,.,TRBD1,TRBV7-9,TGTGCCAGCAGCGCTGGGACAGAGAGCAATCAGCCCCAGCATTTT,CASSAGTESNQPQHF
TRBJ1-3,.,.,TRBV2,TGTGCCAGCAAATTCGGCGGACCGGGCGAAAACACCATATATTTT,CASKFGGPGENTIYF
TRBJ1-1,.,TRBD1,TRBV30,TGTGCCTTGCTAAACCAGGGGGCATCTGACACTGAAGCTTTCTTT,CALLNQGASDTEAFF
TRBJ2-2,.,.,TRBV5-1,TGCGCCAGCAGCTACCGAAACACCGGGGAGCTGTTTTTT,CASSYRNTGELFF
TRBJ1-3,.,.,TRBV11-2,TGTGCCAGCAGTCTTAGGGGAGGGGTACTCCGGAACACCATATATTTT,CASSLRGGVLRNTIYF
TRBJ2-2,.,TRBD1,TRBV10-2,TGCGCCAGCAGTGTACAGGGGGACACCGGGGAGCTGTTTTTT,CASSVQGDTGELFF
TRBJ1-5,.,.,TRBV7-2,TGTGCCAGCAGCTTACAGGGACAGCCCCAGCATTTT,CASSLQGQPQHF
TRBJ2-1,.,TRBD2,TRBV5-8,TGTGCCAGCAGGGCGAGGGGCGGGGGGGCCTACAATGAGCAGTTCTTC,CASRARGGGAYNEQFF
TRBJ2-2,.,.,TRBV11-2,TGTGCCAGCAGTCGGGGTTCTGGGACCTACACCGGGGAGCTGTTTTTT,CASSRGSGTYTGELFF
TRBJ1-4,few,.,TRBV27,TGTGCCAGCAGTTTGTGGGGTACTAATGAAAAACTGTTTTTT,CASSLWGTNEKLFF
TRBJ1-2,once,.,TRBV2,TGTGCCAGAGAGTCAGGGTACGGGAACTATGGCTACACCTTC,CARESGYGNYGYTF
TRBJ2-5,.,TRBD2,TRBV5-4,TGTGCCAGCAGCTTAGAGGCGGGGGGGGGTCTCGAGACCCAGTACTTC,CASSLEAGGGLETQYF
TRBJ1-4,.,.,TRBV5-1,TGCGCCAGCAGCTTGGAACGGGGCGGTAATGAAAAACTGTTTTTT,CASSLERGGNEKLFF
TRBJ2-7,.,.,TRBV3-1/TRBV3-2,TGTGCCAGCAGCCGCGGGACCAATTACGAGCAGTACTTC,CASSRGTNYEQYF
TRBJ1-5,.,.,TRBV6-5,TGTGCCAGCAGTTACTCATTCAGGGTCCGACAGCCCCAGCATTTT,CASSYSFRVRQPQHF
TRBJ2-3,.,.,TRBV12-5,TGTGCTAGTAAGGGACTCAACACAGATACGCAGTATTTT,CASKGLNTDTQYF
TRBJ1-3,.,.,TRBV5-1,TGCGCCAGCAGCGAAACCGGCTTCTCTGGAAACACCATATATTTT,CASSETGFSGNTIYF
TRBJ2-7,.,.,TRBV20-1,TGCAGTGCTAGTGGCGACCGTAGCTCCTACGAGCAGTACTTC,CSASGDRSSYEQYF
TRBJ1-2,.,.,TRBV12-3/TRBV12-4,TGTGCCAGCAGTTTAGTGGGGGGATATGGCTACACCTTC,CASSLVGGYGYTF
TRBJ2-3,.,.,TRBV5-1,TGCGCCAGCAGCCCTGAAAACACAGATACGCAGTATTTT,CASSPENTDTQYF
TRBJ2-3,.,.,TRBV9,TGTGCCAGCAGCGTATTCCAAGGGCATCCAGATACGCAGTATTTT,CASSVFQGHPDTQYF
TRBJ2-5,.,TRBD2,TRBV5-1,TGCGCCAGCAGCTTATTAGCGGGGGGACGAGAGACCCAGTACTTC,CASSLLAGGRETQYF